These 29 T cell receptor beta chains originate from one sample sequenced in a study of blood T cell repertoires in COVID-19 (dated by TCRdb to the early 2020s). The library came from the immunoSEQ multiplex PCR assay. In its TCRdb copy, this immuneACCESS table keeps in-frame sequences only and misses some clones. Where compared with another copy, unresolved V genes explain less than half of these, and the others have no known cause. The sample includes 52,000 or so clones, with 90% observed a single time. The ten largest clones represent around 10% of the sample. Sequencing input: peripheral blood. The source is a woman of 80 years or more with acute or convalescent COVID-19.

This clone was recorded once. The chain has TRBV5-4 and TRBJ2-7; 9 bases match TRBD2. J gave up 4 bases and V 6 bases, and 5 bases lay outside the gene matches. The CDR3 has 13 residues. Per the germline V gene, CDR1 is SGHNT and CDR2 is YYREEE (reference sequence). CDR3 residues: CASTIAGAYEQYF. For the CDR3, the DNA is TGTGCCAGCACTATAGCGGGAGCATACGAGCAGTACTTC.

The chain links TRBV7-2 to TRBJ1-3; maybe TRBD1 (5 bases). The ends were cut back, 2 bases at V and 0 bases at J, with 14 bases in the middle. The CDR3 spans 17 residues. The germline CDR1 and CDR2 sequences are SGHTA and FQGNSA. The CDR3 DNA sequence: TGTGCCAGCAGCTTACCGGGACGGGGGGGCTCTGGAAACACCATATATTTT. This translates into CASSLPGRGGSGNTIYF. The full variable domain, with the rest looked up from reference TRBV7-2 and TRBJ1-3, is GAGVSQSPSNKVTEKGKDVELRCDPISGHTALYWYRQSLGQGLEFLIYFQGNSAPDKSGLPSDRFSAERTGGSVSTLTIQRTQQEDSAVYLCASSLPGRGGSGNTIYFGEGSWLTVV.

The table lists this clone with a count of one. The chain combines TRBV2 with TRBJ1-6; D not certain. The germline V and J ends were trimmed by 1 base and 9 bases, with 4 bases remaining between them. Germline lookup yields CDR1 SNHLY and CDR2 FYNNEI. This CDR3 spans 12 amino acids. DNA for the CDR3: TGTGCCAGCAGTGAAGGGCCTTCACCCCTCCACTTT. It specifies CASSEGPSPLHF.

The gene calls are TRBV7-2 and TRBJ1-6, with no clear D. Trimming cost V 4 bases and J 9 bases, with 13 bases left between them. The CDR3 is made up of 14 amino acids. Germline lookup yields CDR1 SGHTA and CDR2 FQGNSA. The CDR3 sequence: CASSSGPGSSPLHF. The CDR3 DNA follows: TGTGCCAGCAGCTCGGGCCCGGGGAGTTCACCCCTCCACTTT.

The CDR3 DNA sequence: TGTGCCAGTAGTACCACCTCGACAGGGGATTTGTCAGATACGCAGTATTTT. Protein sequence: CASSTTSTGDLSDTQYF. The V and J genes are TRBV19 and TRBJ2-3; TRBD1 aligns across 8 bases. This CDR3 comprises 17 residues. With 4 bases clipped from V and 4 bases from J, the junction kept 13 bases outside the gene matches. CDR1 is LNHDA, CDR2 SQIVND, per germline (reference sequence).

The chain employs TRBV21-1 and TRBJ2-5; the D segment call TRBD2 is taken from the table without a DNA check. TRBV21-1 has pseudogene status. The CDR3 is made up of 19 amino acids. CDR3 loop: CASSKARAEGLAGAETQYF. DNA of the CDR3: TGTGCCAGCAGCAAAGCGCGGGCAGAGGGACTAGCGGGAGCAGAGACCCAGTACTTC.

The chain is built from TRBV7-2 and TRBJ1-2, with 7 bases fitting TRBD1. Per the germline V gene, CDR1 is SGHTA and CDR2 is FQGNSA. V shed 6 bases, J shed 2 bases, and the junction held 6 bases outside the gene matches. This CDR3 is 14 amino acids long. For the CDR3, the DNA is TGTGCCAGCAGTCTCGAACAGGGGAACTATGGCTACACCTTC. Its protein is CASSLEQGNYGYTF.

The chain recombines TRBV18 with TRBJ1-5, with 8 nucleotides matching TRBD1. The CDR3 covers 14 residues. Germline trimming cut 3 bases from V and 6 bases from J; bases unmatched to any gene: 4. Germline V CDR1 and CDR2: KGHSH, LQKENI. This chain's CDR3 is CASSPDRVSQPQHF. The DNA of the CDR3 is TGTGCCAGCTCACCGGACAGGGTGAGTCAGCCCCAGCATTTT.

V and J are TRBV7-3 and TRBJ1-1, with a weak D call TRBD1 (6 bases). Deletions cut 0 bases from V and 6 bases from J, with 11 bases between. Per germline, CDR1 SGHTA and CDR2 FQGTGA. The CDR3 has 14 residues. The CDR3 protein is CASSLTNDRSEAFF. The CDR3 DNA follows: TGTGCCAGCAGCTTAACGAACGACAGGTCTGAAGCTTTCTTT.

There are a few counts of this clone. The CDR3 region is CAWRTPAVAFF. The CDR3 DNA reads as TGTGCCTGGAGGACCCCGGCGGTAGCTTTCTTT. The rearrangement uses TRBV30 and TRBJ1-1; D is uncertain. V was pared by 3 bases and J by 10 bases, with 12 bases between. The CDR3 extends over 11 amino acids. Per the germline V gene, CDR1 is GTSNPN and CDR2 is SVGIG (reference sequence).

The chain has TRBV25-1 and TRBJ1-2; 9 positions agree with TRBD1. The CDR3 has 15 amino acids. J lost 5 bases, V lost 2 bases, and 6 bases had no gene match. From germline, CDR1 is MGHDK and CDR2 SYGVNS. CDR3 nucleotide sequence: TGTGCCAGCAGTGAAGCGGGGACAGGGCGGTATGGCTACACCTTC. Translated: CASSEAGTGRYGYTF.

This chain joins TRBV5-8 and TRBJ2-7; 9 nucleotides agree with TRBD2. CDR3 length equals 15 residues. Per germline, CDR1 SGHTS and CDR2 YDEGEE. The junction had 2 bases not matched to a gene; V was cut back by 0 bases and J by 1 base. The CDR3 coding sequence is TGTGCCAGCAGCTTGGGCGGGAGGGCTTCCTACGAGCAGTACTTC. Amino acid sequence: CASSLGGRASYEQYF.

The V gene is TRBV4-3, the J gene TRBJ1-2; D perhaps matches TRBD1 (5 bases). Germline V lookup: CDR1 LGHNA, CDR2 YSLEER. V lost 2 bases and J lost 4, with 20 bases in between. This CDR3 has 17 residues. Written as DNA, the CDR3 is TGCGCCAGCAGCCAACATGGGGGGATTGGGGCAATCTATGGCTACACCTTC. It specifies CASSQHGGIGAIYGYTF.

J is TRBJ1-2 and V is TRBV19; 8 bases are shared with TRBD1. After removal of 7 bases from V and 6 bases from J, the junction contained 7 bases not matched to a gene. Germline lookup yields CDR1 LNHDA and CDR2 SQIVND (reference sequence). The CDR3 sequence is 13 residues long. The CDR3 sequence: CASTWTGLNGYTF. DNA for the CDR3: TGTGCCAGTACATGGACAGGGCTAAATGGCTACACCTTC.

V is TRBV11-3 and J is TRBJ2-7; no definite D call. Deletions cut 2 bases from V and 3 bases from J, with 5 bases between. This CDR3 has 12 amino acids. Per germline, CDR1 SGHNT and CDR2 YENEEA. The CDR3 DNA is TGTGCCAGCAGCTTATCGGTCTACGAGCAGTACTTC. It yields the protein CASSLSVYEQYF.

CDR3 residues: CSVEQGITEAFF. CDR3 DNA: TGCAGCGTTGAACAGGGGATCACTGAAGCTTTCTTT. The chain links TRBV29-1 to TRBJ1-1; D might be TRBD1 (6 bases). Germline CDR1 SQVTM, CDR2 ANQGSEA. Trimming removed 2 bases at V and 4 bases at J, with 8 bases between. The CDR3 is 12 amino acids. Full variable domain (missing parts from reference TRBV29-1 and TRBJ1-1): SAVISQKPSRDICQRGTSLTIQCQVDSQVTMMFWYRQQPGQSLTLIATANQGSEATYESGFVIDKFPISRPNLTFSTLTVSNMSPEDSSIYLCSVEQGITEAFFGQGTRLTVV.

V and J are TRBV18 and TRBJ2-2, with TRBD2 identical over 7 bases. CDR3 size: 18 residues. V lost 1 base to trimming and J lost 1 base; unmatched junction nucleotides: 9. CDR1 KGHSH and CDR2 LQKENI come from the germline V gene. CDR3: CASSPLALAAMNTGELFF. For the CDR3, the DNA is TGTGCCAGCTCACCACTGGCCCTAGCGGCCATGAACACCGGGGAGCTGTTTTTT.

The CDR3, as DNA: TGCGCCAGCAGCCAAAGACGCGGCGGGAGAGACCACGAGCAGTACTTC. Translation: CASSQRRGGRDHEQYF. The chain is built from TRBV4-1 and TRBJ2-7; the match to TRBD2 covers 7 bases. Germline CDR1 reads MGHRA; CDR2 reads YSYEKL. Losses at the gene ends were 2 bases for V and 5 bases for J; bases not matched to a gene: 12. The CDR3 consists of 16 residues.

The chain recombines TRBV6-2 or TRBV6-3 with TRBJ2-7, with TRBD2 matching over 9 bases. Germline V lookup: CDR1 MNHEY, CDR2 SVGEGT. There are 18 residues in the CDR3. V was pared by 5 bases and J by 3 bases, with 17 bases of the junction left unmatched. The CDR3 here is CASSQRGGADWPYYEQYF. The CDR3 region has the DNA TGTGCCAGCAGTCAACGCGGGGGGGCCGACTGGCCGTACTACGAGCAGTACTTC.

This clone has only one observation. This chain's CDR3 is CASQPGQVGYGYTF. CDR3 DNA sequence: TGTGCCAGTCAGCCCGGACAAGTTGGGTATGGCTACACCTTC. The rearrangement links TRBV19 to TRBJ1-2; weak D call: TRBD1 (5 bases). V was cut by 8 bases and J by 5 bases, with 18 bases left in between. CDR3 length: 14 amino acids. CDR1 LNHDA and CDR2 SQIVND come from the germline V gene (reference sequence).

The chain uses TRBV7-2 and TRBJ1-2, with D maybe TRBD1 (5 bases). The CDR3 sequence is 10 residues long. Germline V lookup: CDR1 SGHTA, CDR2 FQGNSA. The germline V and J ends were trimmed by 4 bases and 8 bases, with 5 bases remaining between them. The CDR3 bases are TGTGCCAGCAGCTACAGGGGCTACACCTTC. This sequence encodes CASSYRGYTF.

The V call is TRBV27, the J call TRBJ2-7; 14 bases fit TRBD2. Trimming removed 3 bases from V and 3 bases from J; junction bases left unmatched: 4. The CDR3 runs 16 residues. Germline V lookup: CDR1 MNHEY, CDR2 SMNVEV (reference sequence). The CDR3 loop reads CASSLFGTSGSYEQYF. Here the CDR3 DNA reads TGTGCCAGCAGTTTGTTCGGGACTAGCGGGAGCTACGAGCAGTACTTC.

V gene TRBV7-9 combines with J gene TRBJ2-2, with a tentative D call TRBD2 (6 bases). This CDR3 comprises 15 residues. Trimming left V 3 bases short and J 5 bases short, with 13 bases between. Germline-derived CDR1 and CDR2 are SEHNR and FQNEAQ (reference sequence). This CDR3 reads CASSFGRERTGELFF. The CDR3 coding sequence is TGTGCCAGCAGCTTTGGACGGGAGCGGACCGGGGAGCTGTTTTTT.

This chain links TRBV12-3 or TRBV12-4 with TRBJ1-1; 7 bases are a match to TRBD1. The CDR3 extends over 13 amino acids. V dropped 7 bases and J dropped 1; count of bases not matched to a gene: 3. CDR3 sequence: CASTRDRNTEAFF. DNA of the CDR3: TGTGCCAGCACCCGGGACAGGAACACTGAAGCTTTCTTT.

This clone was counted between two and nine times. CDR3 bases: TGTGCCAGCAGCCAATCTAGCGGGAGGGCCTACGAGCAGTACTTC. This sequence encodes CASSQSSGRAYEQYF. The chain carries TRBV7-2 and TRBJ2-7; 12 nucleotides match TRBD2. With 5 bases clipped from V and 2 bases from J, the junction kept 4 bases outside the gene matches. Per the germline V gene, CDR1 is SGHTA and CDR2 is FQGNSA. The CDR3 is 15 amino acids.

This sequence joins TRBV7-2 and TRBJ2-5; D unresolved. The CDR3 contains 16 residues. Trimming took 4 bases from V and 2 from J, leaving 17 bases between them. The V gene's germline CDR1 is SGHTA and CDR2 FQGNSA. The CDR3 spells CASSYLGGIAQETQYF. Here the CDR3 DNA reads TGTGCCAGCAGCTACTTGGGTGGCATAGCACAAGAGACCCAGTACTTC.

This chain uses TRBV2 with TRBJ2-1; D is undetermined. The CDR3 consists of 13 residues. CDR1 is SNHLY, CDR2 FYNNEI, per germline. Trimming cost V 7 bases and J 4 bases, with 11 bases left between them. The CDR3 sequence: CASNLERYNEQFF. The DNA for the CDR3 is TGTGCCAGCAACCTAGAACGGTACAATGAGCAGTTCTTC.

This clone was observed a single time. The chain combines TRBV7-9 with TRBJ1-1; 7 bases agree with TRBD1. The CDR3 sequence is 14 residues long. Germline V gene data show CDR1 as SEHNR and CDR2 as FQNEAQ (reference sequence). The V segment lost 5 bases and the J segment 3 bases; nucleotides outside the gene matches: 6. This CDR3 reads CASSREQGHTEAFF. The CDR3 DNA reads as TGTGCCAGCAGCCGGGAACAGGGGCACACTGAAGCTTTCTTT.

The chain has TRBV5-8 and TRBJ2-2; TRBD1 agrees at 7 bases. V was clipped by 4 bases and J by 4 bases; unmatched bases: 4. Germline CDR1 reads SGHTS; CDR2 reads YDEGEE. The CDR3 length is 14 residues. CDR3 nucleotides: TGTGCCAGCAGCCCAGGACAGGTCACCGGGGAGCTGTTTTTT. As protein: CASSPGQVTGELFF.